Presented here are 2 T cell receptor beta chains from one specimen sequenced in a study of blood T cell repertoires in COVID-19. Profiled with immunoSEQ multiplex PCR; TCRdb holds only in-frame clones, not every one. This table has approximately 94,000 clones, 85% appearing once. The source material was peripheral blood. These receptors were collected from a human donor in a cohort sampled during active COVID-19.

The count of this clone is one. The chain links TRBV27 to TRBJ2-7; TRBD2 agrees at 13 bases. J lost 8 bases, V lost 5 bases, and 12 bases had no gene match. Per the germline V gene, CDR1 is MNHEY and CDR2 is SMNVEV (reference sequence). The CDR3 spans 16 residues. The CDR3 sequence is CASSILSGTSGEKQYF. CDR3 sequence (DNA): TGTGCCAGCAGTATCCTTTCCGGGACTAGCGGGGAGAAGCAGTACTTC.

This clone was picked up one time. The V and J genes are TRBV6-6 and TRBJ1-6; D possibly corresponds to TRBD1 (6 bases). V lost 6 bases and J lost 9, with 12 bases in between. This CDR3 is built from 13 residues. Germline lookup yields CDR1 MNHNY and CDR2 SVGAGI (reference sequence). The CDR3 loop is CASSTTGFSPLHF. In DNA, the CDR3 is TGTGCCAGCAGCACAACAGGGTTTTCACCCCTCCACTTT.